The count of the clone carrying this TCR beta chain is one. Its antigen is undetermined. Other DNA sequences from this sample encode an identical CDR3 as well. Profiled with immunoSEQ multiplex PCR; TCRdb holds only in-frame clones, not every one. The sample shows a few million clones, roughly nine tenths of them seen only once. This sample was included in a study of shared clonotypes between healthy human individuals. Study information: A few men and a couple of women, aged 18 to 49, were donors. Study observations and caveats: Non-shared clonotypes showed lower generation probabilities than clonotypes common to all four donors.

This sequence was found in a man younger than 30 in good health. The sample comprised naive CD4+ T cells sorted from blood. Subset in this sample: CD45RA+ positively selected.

The CDR3 coding sequence is TGCGCCAGTAGGGGTTCGTCGTACGAGCAGTACTTC. Translating it yields CASRGSSYEQYF. The V gene is TRBV5-1, the J gene TRBJ2-7; D is perhaps TRBD1 (5 bases). The CDR3 length is 12 residues. The germline V gene has CDR1 SGHRS and CDR2 YFSETQ. Trimming pared 8 bases from V and 4 bases from J, leaving 13 bases between.